Listed here are 20 T cell receptor beta chains from one sample, sequenced in a study of blood T cells in healthy people across ages. A second PCR, run for about 6 to 12 cycles, used a sample-barcoded 5' primer plus a J-beta primer mix. MiXCR, applied by TCRdb to the 5' RACE reads, yields one record per CDR3 protein. The sample contains roughly 680,000 distinct CDR3 sequences, around 52% of which appear only once. Sequencing was done on a sample of blood. The receptors were sampled from a woman of 80 years or more in good health.

On this clonotype: At one end the junction does not follow the germline gene, possibly because of a read error. The V and J genes are TRBV7-7 and TRBJ2-1, with 11 bases aligning to TRBD2. The CDR3 totals 16 residues. Germline lookup yields CDR1 SSHAT and CDR2 FNYEAQ (reference sequence). This CDR3 reads CASSPEEALAGGEQFF. In DNA form, the CDR3 reads TGTGCTAGCAGCCCCGAAGAGGCCCTAGCGGGAGGTGAGCAGTTCTTC. Supplemented by reference TRBV7-7 and TRBJ2-1, the full variable domain reads GAGVSQSPRYKVTKRGQDVTLRCDPISSHATLYWYQQALGQGPEFLTYFNYEAQPDKSGLPSDRFSAERPEGSISTLTIQRTEQRDSAMYRCASSPEEALAGGEQFFGPGTRLTVL.

This clonotype was recorded at least ten times. The chain combines TRBV2 with TRBJ2-1, with 7 bases aligning to TRBD1. Trimming at V came to 4 bases and at J to 2 bases, leaving 2 bases not matched to a gene. The V gene's germline CDR1 is SNHLY and CDR2 FYNNEI. The CDR3 is made up of 14 amino acids. The CDR3 region is CASSVQGAYNEQFF. Written as DNA, the CDR3 is TGTGCCAGCAGTGTTCAGGGGGCCTACAATGAGCAGTTCTTC.

V and J are TRBV29-1 and TRBJ2-3; perhaps TRBD1 as D (6 bases). Germline V gene data show CDR1 as SQVTM and CDR2 as ANQGSEA. This CDR3 has 15 residues. Deletions cut 8 bases from V and 0 bases from J, with 18 bases between. The CDR3 DNA reads as TGCAGCATCGGGTCAGGGGCGCGGAGCACAGATACGCAGTATTTT. It codes for CSIGSGARSTDTQYF.

This clonotype was observed a few times. The chain uses TRBV4-1 and TRBJ2-5; 7 positions match TRBD2. J lost 5 bases, V lost 4 bases, and 10 bases had no gene match. Germline assignment: CDR1 MGHRA and CDR2 YSYEKL. The CDR3 covers 15 residues. In nucleotides, the CDR3 is TGCGCCAGCAGCCGCTACGTCCTAGCGGTGGAGACCCAGTACTTC. It encodes CASSRYVLAVETQYF.

This clonotype showed up just a few times. This chain joins TRBV7-3 and TRBJ2-1; a weak D match, TRBD1 (6 bases). Germline V gene sequence: CDR1 SGHTA, CDR2 FQGTGA. The CDR3 length is 16 residues. The V end was cut by 5 bases, the J end by 5 bases, with 19 bases between. The chain's CDR3 is CASSATRRGLNNEQFF. CDR3 DNA sequence: TGTGCCAGCAGCGCAACACGCAGGGGATTAAACAATGAGCAGTTCTTC. The whole variable domain, filled in from reference TRBV7-3 and TRBJ2-1, reads GAGVSQTPSNKVTEKGKYVELRCDPISGHTALYWYRQSLGQGPEFLIYFQGTGAADDSGLPNDRFFAVRPEGSVSTLKIQRTERGDSAVYLCASSATRRGLNNEQFFGPGTRLTVL.

The chain has TRBV20-1 and TRBJ2-1; D perhaps matches TRBD2 (6 bases). V was cut by 5 bases and J by 3 bases, with 20 bases left in between. The CDR3 loop spans 16 amino acids. The V gene's germline CDR1 is DFQATT and CDR2 SNEGSKA (reference sequence). The CDR3 protein is CSAVLANRGDYNEQFF. CDR3 nucleotides: TGCAGTGCTGTTCTAGCGAACCGGGGAGACTACAATGAGCAGTTCTTC.

On this clonotype: This CDR3 fails to terminate in the conserved phenylalanine or tryptophan, so it likely reflects a read error. The CDR3 loop reads CCADPNPYGYTS. The CDR3, as DNA: TGCTGTGCTGATCCGAATCCCTATGGCTACACCTCC. The gene calls are TRBV20-1 and TRBJ1-2; D is uncertain. From germline, CDR1 is DFQATT and CDR2 SNEGSKA (reference sequence). CDR3 length equals 12 residues.

With regard to this clonotype: It may be a read error: a sequence one base away is much more abundant. The chain carries TRBV5-1 and TRBJ2-1; tentatively, D is TRBD1 or TRBD2 (5 bases each). Germline V CDR1 and CDR2: SGHRS, YFSETQ. This CDR3 contains 13 residues. For the CDR3, the DNA is TGCGCCGGCAGCTCGGGACCCTGGGGTGAGCAGTTCTTC. As protein: CAGSSGPWGEQFF.

This rearrangement joins TRBV12-3 or TRBV12-4 to TRBJ1-5, with 10 bases lining up with TRBD1. With V trimmed by 6 bases and J by 2 bases, 4 bases remained unmatched. The CDR3 is made up of 15 amino acids. The DNA for the CDR3 is TGTGCCAGCAGGTCGGGACAGGGGCGCAATCAGCCCCAGCATTTT. Its protein is CASRSGQGRNQPQHF.

This clonotype appeared a single time. This chain uses TRBV25-1 with TRBJ2-7; D is possibly TRBD1 (6 bases). The better agreement between TRBJ2-5 and the DNA end casts doubt on the J call. The length of the CDR3 is 13 residues. In germline, CDR1 is MGHDK, CDR2 SYGVNS. The CDR3 DNA follows: TGTGCCAGCAGTGAAACAGGGCGGGTGACCCAGTACTTC. It yields the protein CASSETGRVTQYF.

V and J are TRBV10-3 and TRBJ1-2, with TRBD1 matching 7 bases. CDR1 and CDR2 from the germline V gene are ENHRY and SYGVKD. V trimming: 11 bases; J trimming: 2 bases; junction bases outside the gene matches: 8. CDR3 length: 13 residues. CDR3 in amino acids: CASGTAANYGYTF. The CDR3 region has the DNA TGTGCCTCGGGGACAGCCGCCAACTATGGCTACACCTTC.

This clonotype has a handful of counts. The chain links TRBV20-1 to TRBJ1-2; D is uncertain. V was trimmed by 3 bases and J by 10 bases, leaving 15 bases between them. This CDR3 is 12 amino acids long. Germline V gives CDR1 DFQATT, CDR2 SNEGSKA (reference sequence). CDR3 loop: CSASEARSAYTF. As DNA, the CDR3 is TGCAGTGCTAGTGAGGCGCGAAGTGCCTACACCTTC.

This clonotype was counted between two and nine times. The rearrangement joins TRBV12-3 or TRBV12-4 to TRBJ1-1, with TRBD1 identical over 7 bases. V shed 6 bases, J shed 4 bases, and the junction held 5 bases outside the gene matches. There are 13 residues in the CDR3. The CDR3 protein is CASSTGVATEAFF. CDR3 sequence (DNA): TGTGCCAGCAGCACAGGGGTGGCCACTGAAGCTTTCTTT.

This chain links TRBV9 with TRBJ2-7; 8 bases match TRBD1. This CDR3 is built from 15 residues. Per germline, CDR1 SGDLS and CDR2 YYNGEE. Unmatched junction bases numbered 5, after V lost 0 bases and J lost 3 bases. CDR3 DNA: TGTGCCAGCAGCGTAGACACAGGGACAGGCTACGAGCAGTACTTC. Its protein is CASSVDTGTGYEQYF.

This chain uses TRBV21-1 with TRBJ2-5; TRBD2, the D gene given by the table, was not confirmed from the DNA. TRBV21-1 corresponds to a pseudogene. The CDR3 length is 18 residues. The CDR3 here is CASSKVRGGASSYNEQYF. CDR3 sequence (DNA): TGTGCCAGCAGCAAAGTCCGCGGGGGGGCCAGCTCCTACAATGAGCAGTACTTC.

The genes are TRBV7-2 and TRBJ2-1; 10 bases match TRBD2. Looked up from germline, CDR1 is SGHTA and CDR2 is FQGNSA. The J segment lost 6 bases and the V segment lost 1 base, leaving 12 bases of the junction unmatched. The CDR3 extends over 18 amino acids. The CDR3 region has the DNA TGTGCCAGCAGCTTAGTCGGTAGCGGGAGGCCGGCCTGCAATGAGCAGTTCTTC. Amino acid sequence: CASSLVGSGRPACNEQFF.

This clonotype appeared many times. The gene calls are TRBV3-1 and TRBJ2-4; D is undetermined. In germline, CDR1 is LGHDT, CDR2 YNNKEL (reference sequence). This CDR3 is 15 amino acids long. V was cut by 1 base and J by 2 bases, with 9 bases left in between. This chain's CDR3 is CASSQGFGTKNIQYF. The CDR3, as DNA: TGTGCCAGCAGCCAAGGTTTTGGTACCAAAAACATTCAGTACTTC.

This clonotype was detected a few times. The CDR3 here is CASSLGWGPGEQFF. CDR3 DNA: TGTGCCAGCAGCTTAGGGTGGGGCCCTGGCGAGCAGTTCTTC. V is TRBV11-3 and J is TRBJ2-1, with D perhaps TRBD1 (5 bases). This CDR3 region has 14 residues. The germline V and J ends were trimmed by 1 base and 10 bases, with 14 bases remaining between them. Germline assignment: CDR1 SGHNT and CDR2 YENEEA.

This clonotype was picked up a small number of times. The chain employs TRBV10-3 and TRBJ2-2; D is ambiguous. Germline values: CDR1 ENHRY, CDR2 SYGVKD. The V end lost 6 bases, the J end lost 2 bases, and 1 base lay between the germline ends. The CDR3 runs 11 residues. CDR3 bases: TGTGCCATCAGAAACACCGGGGAGCTGTTTTTT. Its translation is CAIRNTGELFF.

This clonotype was found many times. The chain uses TRBV20-1 and TRBJ1-5; the D is unclear. V was trimmed by 3 bases and J by 5 bases, leaving 11 bases between them. The CDR3 runs 13 residues. Germline V gives CDR1 DFQATT, CDR2 SNEGSKA (reference sequence). In nucleotides, the CDR3 is TGCAGTGCTAGTTCGAGGTGGGATCAGCCCCAGCATTTT. As protein: CSASSRWDQPQHF.